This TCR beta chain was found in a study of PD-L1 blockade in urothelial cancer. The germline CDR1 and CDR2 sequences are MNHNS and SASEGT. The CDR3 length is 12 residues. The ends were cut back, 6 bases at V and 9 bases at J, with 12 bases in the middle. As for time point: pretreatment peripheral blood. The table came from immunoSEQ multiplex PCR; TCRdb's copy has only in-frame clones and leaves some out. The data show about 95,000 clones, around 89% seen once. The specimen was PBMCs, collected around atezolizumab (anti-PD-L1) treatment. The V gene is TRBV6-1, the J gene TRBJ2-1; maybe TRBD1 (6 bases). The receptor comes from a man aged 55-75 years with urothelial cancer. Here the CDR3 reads CASRQGRGEQFF. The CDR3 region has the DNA TGTGCCAGCAGACAGGGAAGGGGTGAGCAGTTCTTC.